A single sample gave rise to the 17 T cell receptor beta chains below, sequenced in a study of blood T cell repertoires in COVID-19. Method: immunoSEQ multiplex PCR; TCRdb's copy keeps in-frame clones and lacks some. The sample holds 360,000 or so clones, about nine tenths seen once. The sequenced sample was PBMCs or T cells enriched from blood (not recorded which). These receptors were obtained from a woman aged 25-40 years who had been exposed to COVID-19.

The chain couples TRBV18 to TRBJ2-2, with a weak D call TRBD1 (6 bases). CDR1 is KGHSH, CDR2 LQKENI, per germline. V was trimmed by 3 bases and J by 1 base, leaving 9 bases between them. CDR3 size: 15 residues. The CDR3 nucleotides are TGTGCCAGCTCACCGTCGACAGGGAACACCGGGGAGCTGTTTTTT. Encoded protein: CASSPSTGNTGELFF.

Here the CDR3 reads CASRRTGNYEQYF. Here the CDR3 DNA reads TGTGCCAGCAGAAGGACAGGGAACTACGAGCAGTACTTC. The chain couples TRBV12-3 or TRBV12-4 to TRBJ2-7, with 8 bases lining up with TRBD1. This CDR3 has 13 amino acids. Trimming removed 6 bases from V and 3 bases from J; junction bases left unmatched: 4.

This chain links TRBV27 with TRBJ1-5, with a weak D call TRBD1 (6 bases). V lost 4 bases, J lost 2 bases, and 9 bases lay in between. The CDR3 totals 14 residues. Germline V lookup: CDR1 MNHEY, CDR2 SMNVEV (reference sequence). DNA for the CDR3: TGTGCCAGCAGTTACAGGGTCGGCAATCAGCCCCAGCATTTT. The encoded protein is CASSYRVGNQPQHF.

This clone has only a few counts. The rearrangement uses TRBV6-2 or TRBV6-3 and TRBJ2-3; a possible D gene is TRBD2 (6 bases). With 5 bases removed from V and 14 bases from J, the gap between germline ends came to 17 bases. The length of the CDR3 is 12 residues. Germline-derived CDR1 and CDR2 are MNHEY and SVGEGT. CDR3 region: CASSRRDPPPYF. The CDR3 DNA sequence: TGTGCCAGCAGTCGGCGGGACCCCCCACCGTATTTT.

The rearrangement uses TRBV19 and TRBJ1-2; D is perhaps TRBD1 (6 bases). This CDR3 is built from 15 residues. Trimming took 5 bases from V and 2 from J, leaving 15 bases between them. The germline V gene encodes CDR1 LNHDA and CDR2 SQIVND (reference sequence). CDR3 in amino acids: CASSPTSTGNYGYTF. CDR3 sequence (DNA): TGTGCCAGTAGTCCAACCTCGACAGGCAACTATGGCTACACCTTC.

The rearrangement links TRBV6-1 to TRBJ2-7; D is possibly TRBD2 (5 bases). The CDR3 has 15 amino acids. V lost 3 bases and J lost 8, with 20 bases in between. Germline-derived CDR1 and CDR2 are MNHNS and SASEGT. CDR3 sequence (DNA): TGTGCCAGCAGTGACACTAGTGGGGATTGGGCGAAGCAGTACTTC. This codes for CASSDTSGDWAKQYF.

V usage is TRBV19 and J usage is TRBJ2-5, with D possibly being TRBD2 (6 bases). V was shortened by 3 bases and J by 5 bases, with 16 bases between the two germline ends. Germline V CDR1 and CDR2: LNHDA, SQIVND (reference sequence). The CDR3 runs to 15 residues. The DNA of the CDR3 is TGTGCCAGTAGTATTTCCGGGGGACTGGGGGAGACCCAGTACTTC. It is translated as CASSISGGLGETQYF.

The chain uses TRBV9 and TRBJ2-1; 7 nucleotides line up with TRBD2. Germline V gene sequence: CDR1 SGDLS, CDR2 YYNGEE. Trimming cost V 4 bases and J 4 bases; bases outside gene matches: 14. This CDR3 is 17 amino acids long. CDR3 sequence reads: CASSSNDRDYRYNEQFF. The CDR3 DNA reads as TGTGCCAGCAGCTCTAACGACCGGGACTACCGGTACAATGAGCAGTTCTTC.

This clone has more than one count but fewer than ten. The chain is built from TRBV7-3 and TRBJ2-1; tentatively, D is TRBD2 (6 bases). From germline, CDR1 is SGHTA and CDR2 FQGTGA. The CDR3 runs to 13 residues. V shed 5 bases and J shed 9 bases, with 14 bases lying between them. The CDR3 is CASSQGGGIEQFF. The CDR3 coding sequence is TGTGCCAGCAGCCAAGGAGGAGGGATTGAGCAGTTCTTC.

This clone appeared a few times. The genes are TRBV9 and TRBJ2-6; 8 nucleotides agree with TRBD2. Germline V gene lookup returns CDR1 SGDLS and CDR2 YYNGEE. The CDR3 extends over 16 amino acids. V lost 7 bases to trimming and J lost 1 base; unmatched junction nucleotides: 7. CDR3: CASGPSGGSGANVLTF. CDR3 sequence (DNA): TGTGCCAGCGGACCCTCGGGAGGGTCTGGGGCCAACGTCCTGACTTTC.

The rearrangement joins TRBV3-1 (or the pseudogene TRBV3-2) to TRBJ1-1, with TRBD1 as a possible D gene (6 bases). Germline assignment: CDR1 LGHDT and CDR2 YNNKEL (reference sequence). V dropped 1 base and J dropped 11 bases, with 11 bases sitting between them. This CDR3 has 12 amino acids. The CDR3 loop is CASSQGARGAFF. The CDR3 DNA reads as TGTGCCAGCAGCCAAGGAGCCAGGGGTGCTTTCTTT.

The chain combines TRBV28 with TRBJ2-1, with D perhaps matching TRBD2 (5 bases). This CDR3 spans 11 amino acids. V dropped 8 bases and J dropped 12 bases, with 14 bases sitting between them. Germline V CDR1 and CDR2: MDHEN, SYDVKM. The CDR3 sequence is CASLEGRRQFF. The CDR3 bases are TGTGCCAGCCTAGAGGGCAGGAGGCAGTTCTTC. Looking up the rest from reference TRBV28 and TRBJ2-1 gives the full variable domain: DVKVTQSSRYLVKRTGEKVFLECVQDMDHENMFWYRQDPGLGLRLIYFSYDVKMKEKGDIPEGYSVSREKKERFSLILESASTNQTSMYLCASLEGRRQFFGPGTRLTVL.

V usage is TRBV19 and J usage is TRBJ2-1; 15 bases line up with TRBD2. Per the germline V gene, CDR1 is LNHDA and CDR2 is SQIVND (reference sequence). The CDR3 has 16 amino acids. V shed 5 bases, J shed 10 bases, and the junction held 9 bases outside the gene matches. CDR3 region: CASSATGLAGGEEQFF. The DNA of the CDR3 is TGTGCCAGTAGTGCCACGGGACTAGCGGGAGGTGAAGAGCAGTTCTTC.

The chain has TRBV7-3 and TRBJ2-7; the match to TRBD2 covers 9 bases. V lost 2 bases and J lost 3; bases outside the gene matches: 5. Germline V gene lookup returns CDR1 SGHTA and CDR2 FQGTGA. CDR3 length: 15 residues. The CDR3 loop reads CASSLGGRADYEQYF. The DNA of the CDR3 is TGTGCCAGCAGCTTAGGCGGGAGGGCAGACTACGAGCAGTACTTC.

This rearrangement joins TRBV3-1 (or the pseudogene TRBV3-2) to TRBJ2-7; 11 bases line up with TRBD2. There are 14 residues in the CDR3. CDR1 and CDR2 from the germline V gene are LGHDT and YNNKEL (reference sequence). V shed 4 bases and J 5 bases; nucleotides not matched to a gene: 4. The CDR3 spells CASSLSGRGNEQYF. Here the CDR3 DNA reads TGTGCCAGCAGCCTTAGCGGGAGGGGAAACGAGCAGTACTTC.

The chain uses TRBV9 and TRBJ2-7; D is unresolved. The CDR3 covers 15 residues. Germline V gives CDR1 SGDLS, CDR2 YYNGEE. V was shortened by 0 bases and J by 0 bases, with 10 bases between the two germline ends. The DNA of the CDR3 is TGTGCCAGCAGCGTAGGTTTCACGGGCTCCTACGAGCAGTACTTC. Translation gives CASSVGFTGSYEQYF. The full variable domain, rest sourced from reference TRBV9 and TRBJ2-7, is DSGVTQTPKHLITATGQRVTLRCSPRSGDLSVYWYQQSLDQGLQFLIQYYNGEERAKGNILERFSAQQFPDLHSELNLSSLELGDSALYFCASSVGFTGSYEQYFGPGTRLTVT.

CDR3 sequence reads: CASSSALAGVGNEQFF. The CDR3 DNA reads as TGTGCCAGTAGTTCCGCGCTAGCGGGAGTAGGGAATGAGCAGTTCTTC. This chain connects TRBV19 to TRBJ2-1, with 10 nucleotides matching TRBD2. This CDR3 spans 16 amino acids. J lost 7 bases, V lost 5 bases, and 11 bases had no gene match. Germline CDR1 reads LNHDA; CDR2 reads SQIVND (reference sequence).